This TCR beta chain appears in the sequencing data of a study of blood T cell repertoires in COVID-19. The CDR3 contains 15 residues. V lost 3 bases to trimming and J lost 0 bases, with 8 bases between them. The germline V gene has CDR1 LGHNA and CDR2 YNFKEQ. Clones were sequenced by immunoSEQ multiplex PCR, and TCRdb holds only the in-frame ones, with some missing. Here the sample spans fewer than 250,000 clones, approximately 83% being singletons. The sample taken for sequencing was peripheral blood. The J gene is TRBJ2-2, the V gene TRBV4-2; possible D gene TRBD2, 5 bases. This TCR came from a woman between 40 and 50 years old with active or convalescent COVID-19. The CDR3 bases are TGTGCCAGCAGCCACGGGGTCTCGAACACCGGGGAGCTGTTTTTT. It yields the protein CASSHGVSNTGELFF.